The 16 T cell receptor beta chains given below trace back to one sample, sequenced in a study of T cell repertoires in cytomegalovirus infection. TCRdb re-called the reads through MiXCR, storing one row per CDR3 protein. The sample has some 560,000 distinct CDR3 sequences; roughly 43% are singletons. No antigen is known for these receptors. The sample was cultured PBMCs, taken from culture after CMV antigen stimulation. The receptor set was obtained from a human donor in good health (CMV status not recorded). Some clones in this sample may be carry-over from other donors' samples.

The rearrangement joins TRBV15 to TRBJ1-4; D perhaps matches TRBD1 (5 bases). Trimming took 1 base from V and 3 from J, leaving 9 bases between them. The germline gives CDR1 LNHNV, CDR2 YYDKDF (reference sequence). This CDR3 region has 15 residues. The CDR3 loop is CATSRATASNEKLFF. Written as DNA, the CDR3 is TGTGCCACCAGCAGAGCGACAGCGTCTAATGAAAAACTGTTTTTT.

The V gene is TRBV7-2, the J gene TRBJ2-2; 7 positions match TRBD2. Unmatched junction bases numbered 8, after V lost 1 base and J lost 6 bases. CDR3 length: 16 amino acids. The germline V gene encodes CDR1 SGHTA and CDR2 FQGNSA. CDR3 region: CASSLVGGGVPGELFF. CDR3 in DNA: TGTGCCAGCAGCTTAGTGGGGGGGGGGGTTCCCGGGGAGCTGTTTTTT.

The V and J genes are TRBV20-1 and TRBJ1-4; D not certain. Trimming took off 6 bases at V and 0 bases at J, with 14 bases between the two ends. CDR1 is DFQATT, CDR2 SNEGSKA, per germline (reference sequence). The CDR3 has 15 residues. The CDR3 bases are TGCAGTGCCCAGCCTGGTCCTGCAACTAATGAAAAACTGTTTTTT. Translation: CSAQPGPATNEKLFF.

This clonotype was detected a few times. The rearrangement uses TRBV7-2 and TRBJ2-3; D is possibly TRBD2 (6 bases). V lost 1 base and J lost 6, with 11 bases in between. The germline V gene encodes CDR1 SGHTA and CDR2 FQGNSA. The CDR3 totals 14 residues. CDR3 bases: TGTGCCAGCAGCTTAGGGCGTCGGGGGGATACGCAGTATTTT. The encoded protein is CASSLGRRGDTQYF.

This clonotype occurred a few times. CDR3 residues: CASSLQGQGGQPQHF. The CDR3 DNA sequence: TGTGCCAGCAGCTTACAGGGACAGGGCGGACAGCCCCAGCATTTT. V usage is TRBV7-8 and J usage is TRBJ1-5; 9 bases are a match to TRBD1. The junction had 6 bases not matched to a gene; V was cut back by 2 bases and J by 7 bases. This CDR3 has 15 amino acids. CDR1 SGHVS and CDR2 FQNEAQ come from the germline V gene.

The chain links TRBV20-1 to TRBJ2-1; tentatively, D is TRBD1 (6 bases). The CDR3 is 13 residues long. The V end was cut by 7 bases, the J end by 5 bases, with 15 bases between. Per the germline V gene, CDR1 is DFQATT and CDR2 is SNEGSKA (reference sequence). CDR3 protein: CSVGQSTHNEQFF. In nucleotides, the CDR3 is TGCAGTGTCGGACAGTCAACCCACAATGAGCAGTTCTTC.

The chain links TRBV11-2 to TRBJ2-1, with 9 bases fitting TRBD2. The CDR3 extends over 17 amino acids. Germline V gives CDR1 SGHAT, CDR2 FQNNGV. V was clipped by 5 bases and J by 6 bases; unmatched bases: 14. CDR3 region: CASSHATPGLAGNEQFF. CDR3 coding DNA: TGTGCCAGCAGCCACGCGACACCGGGACTAGCTGGCAATGAGCAGTTCTTC.

On this clonotype: The junction departs from the called germline gene at one end, perhaps through a read error. This sequence joins TRBV10-3 and TRBJ1-1, with a tentative D call TRBD1 (5 bases). CDR3 length equals 19 residues. Looked up from germline, CDR1 is ENHRY and CDR2 is SYGVKD. CDR3 in DNA: TGTGCCATCAGTGATCTCCGGGGACTTCCGAATCAAGAGAACACTGGAGCTTTCTTT. Translation gives CAISDLRGLPNQENTGAFF.

For the CDR3, the DNA is TGTGCCAGCTCACCAGGCACGGGGACAGCGCACGAGCAGTACTTC. Its translation: CASSPGTGTAHEQYF. This rearrangement joins TRBV18 to TRBJ2-7; TRBD1 matches at 7 bases. V shed 2 bases, J shed 5 bases, and the junction held 9 bases outside the gene matches. Germline V gives CDR1 KGHSH, CDR2 LQKENI. The CDR3 runs to 15 residues.

This clonotype has a handful of counts. The V and J genes are TRBV19 and TRBJ2-7; D tentatively fits TRBD1 or TRBD2 (5 bases each). With 0 bases removed from V and 2 bases from J, the gap between germline ends came to 11 bases. The germline gives CDR1 LNHDA, CDR2 SQIVND (reference sequence). The CDR3 contains 15 residues. This CDR3 is CASSIDSSGPYEQYF. In nucleotides, the CDR3 is TGTGCCAGTAGTATAGATTCCTCGGGGCCCTACGAGCAGTACTTC.

This clonotype was seen more than once but under ten times. This chain connects TRBV7-6 to TRBJ2-2; D perhaps matches TRBD1 (6 bases). With 5 bases removed from V and 6 bases from J, the gap between germline ends came to 13 bases. Germline V CDR1 and CDR2: SGHVS, FNYEAQ. The CDR3 has 14 residues. The CDR3 protein is CASSNGGGAGELFF. The CDR3 region has the DNA TGTGCCAGCAGCAATGGGGGCGGAGCCGGGGAGCTGTTTTTT. Using reference TRBV7-6 and TRBJ2-2 for the parts outside the CDR3, the full variable domain is GAGVSQSPRYKVTKRGQDVALRCDPISGHVSLYWYRQALGQGPEFLTYFNYEAQQDKSGLPNDRFSAERPEGSISTLTIQRTEQRDSAMYRCASSNGGGAGELFFGEGSRLTVL.

V usage is TRBV27 and J usage is TRBJ1-5; D gene uncertain. The CDR3 sequence is 15 residues long. The V gene lost 0 bases and the J gene lost 7 bases, with 13 bases spanning the gap. Germline V gene sequence: CDR1 MNHEY, CDR2 SMNVEV (reference sequence). CDR3 residues: CASSLSRRLGQPQHF. The CDR3 DNA is TGTGCCAGCAGTTTATCGCGGAGGTTAGGGCAGCCCCAGCATTTT.

This chain joins TRBV7-9 and TRBJ1-2; weak D call: TRBD1 (6 bases). V was shortened by 5 bases and J by 1 base, with 14 bases between the two germline ends. Per the germline V gene, CDR1 is SEHNR and CDR2 is FQNEAQ (reference sequence). The CDR3 sequence is 15 residues long. The CDR3 DNA reads as TGTGCCAGCAGCCCACCGACAGGACTTAACTATGGCTACACCTTC. Translated: CASSPPTGLNYGYTF.

This chain joins TRBV12-3 or TRBV12-4 and TRBJ1-5; the D gene is possibly TRBD1 (6 bases). Trimming shortened V by 3 bases and J by 7 bases, and 10 bases separated the two germline ends. CDR3 length: 13 residues. The CDR3 region has the DNA TGTGCCAGCAGTTTTTGGGGGCTCCAGCCCCAGCATTTT. Encoded protein: CASSFWGLQPQHF.

The chain has TRBV7-2 and TRBJ1-5, with D tentatively TRBD1 (6 bases). V lost 5 bases to trimming and J lost 1 base, with 12 bases between them. CDR1 is SGHTA and CDR2 is FQGNSA in the germline V gene. The length of the CDR3 is 15 residues. CDR3 region: CASSQIGGSNQPQHF. CDR3 DNA: TGTGCCAGCAGCCAGATAGGGGGAAGCAATCAGCCCCAGCATTTT. Drawing the rest from reference TRBV7-2 and TRBJ1-5, the complete variable domain is GAGVSQSPSNKVTEKGKDVELRCDPISGHTALYWYRQSLGQGLEFLIYFQGNSAPDKSGLPSDRFSAERTGGSVSTLTIQRTQQEDSAVYLCASSQIGGSNQPQHFGDGTRLSIL.

V gene TRBV20-1 combines with J gene TRBJ2-4; TRBD2 is a possible D gene (7 bases). V was pared by 4 bases and J by 5 bases, with 12 bases between. CDR3 length equals 13 residues. CDR1 and CDR2 from the germline V gene are DFQATT and SNEGSKA (reference sequence). The CDR3 DNA follows: TGCAGTGCTATCAGGGGAGGGGAAAACATTCAGTACTTC. Translated, it gives CSAIRGGENIQYF.